A selection of T cell receptor beta chains follows, all from one sample in a study of blood T cell repertoires in COVID-19. The table came from immunoSEQ multiplex PCR; TCRdb's copy has only in-frame clones and leaves some out. Of some 95,000 clones in the sample, 60% to 85% were seen once. Sequencing was performed on peripheral blood. The receptors come from a man between 65 and 85 years old with acute or convalescent COVID-19. The CDR3 runs from the conserved cysteine through the conserved F or W. The D gene is left open where the match is weak. Only part of the rows carry a size: once, few, many, or a class if the clone is expanded.

>TRBJ2-3|TRBD2|TRBV7-9|-
CASQRGASGGSADTQYF
TGTGCCAGCCAGCGGGGGGCTAGCGGGGGTTCGGCAGATACGCAGTATTTT
>TRBJ1-1|TRBD1|TRBV5-8|-
CASSTGQGWLNTEAFF
TGTGCCAGCAGCACCGGACAGGGGTGGTTAAACACTGAAGCTTTCTTT
>TRBJ1-1|-|TRBV5-1|few
CASSPVTRGTEAFF
TGCGCCAGCAGCCCTGTGACCAGGGGTACTGAAGCTTTCTTT
>TRBJ1-2|TRBD1|TRBV6-5|few
CASRTGQASGYTF
TGTGCCAGCAGGACGGGACAGGCATCCGGCTACACCTTC
>TRBJ2-1|-|TRBV19|-
CASSIVHSSYNEQFF
TGTGCCAGTAGTATAGTCCACAGTTCCTACAATGAGCAGTTCTTC
>TRBJ1-4|TRBD1|TRBV6-5|few
CASSQLTGANEKLFF
TGTGCCAGCAGTCAGTTGACAGGGGCGAATGAAAAACTGTTTTTT
>TRBJ2-7|-|TRBV6-1|once
CASSELRGGSSYEQYF
TGTGCCAGCAGTGAATTACGTGGGGGGAGCTCCTACGAGCAGTACTTC
>TRBJ1-2|TRBD1|TRBV5-5|-
CASTLMVGTGLDGYTF
TGTGCCAGCACCCTAATGGTCGGGACAGGGCTGGATGGCTACACCTTC
>TRBJ2-7|TRBD2|TRBV4-1|-
CASSGRLAGEGYEQYF
TGCGCCAGCAGCGGACGACTAGCGGGAGAAGGTTACGAGCAGTACTTC
>TRBJ2-7|TRBD1|TRBV28|-
CASSLYTGTGIYEQYF
TGTGCCAGCAGTTTATATACTGGGACAGGGATTTACGAGCAGTACTTC
>TRBJ2-3|TRBD2|TRBV9|-
CASSTRTSMVTDTQYF
TGTGCCAGCAGCACCCGGACTAGCATGGTCACAGATACGCAGTATTTT
>TRBJ1-1|-|TRBV10-2|-
CASIVTEANTEAFF
TGCGCCAGCATCGTGACAGAAGCCAACACTGAAGCTTTCTTT
>TRBJ1-6|-|TRBV14|few
CASSQDSPILSPLHF
TGTGCCAGCAGCCAAGATAGCCCCATATTATCACCCCTCCACTTT
>TRBJ2-2|TRBD1|TRBV24-1|-
CATSDLGTGGRYTGELFF
TGTGCCACCAGTGATTTGGGGACAGGGGGCCGATACACCGGGGAGCTGTTTTTT
>TRBJ1-2|TRBD1|TRBV5-1|few
CASSFVTGESNYGYTF
TGCGCCAGCAGCTTTGTAACAGGGGAGTCAAACTATGGCTACACCTTC
>TRBJ1-2|-|TRBV11-2|-
CASSSGIGYGYTF
TGTGCCAGCAGCTCAGGGATAGGGTACGGCTACACCTTC
>TRBJ1-5|-|TRBV10-3|-
CAISESALNQPQHF
TGTGCCATCAGTGAGTCGGCTCTCAATCAGCCCCAGCATTTT
>TRBJ1-5|-|TRBV5-4|-
CASSLGAGNQPQHF
TGTGCCAGCAGCTTGGGAGCAGGAAATCAGCCCCAGCATTTT
>TRBJ1-2|TRBD1|TRBV11-2|-
CASSSQGAYGYTF
TGTGCCAGCAGCTCACAGGGGGCCTATGGCTACACCTTC
>TRBJ1-2|TRBD1|TRBV4-1|few
CASTSTPGQGTGGYTF
TGCGCCAGCACCTCCACCCCGGGACAGGGGACGGGTGGCTACACCTTC
>TRBJ1-4|TRBD1|TRBV5-1|once
CASSPGQGTTNEKLFF
TGCGCCAGCAGCCCGGGACAGGGTACAACTAATGAAAAACTGTTTTTT
>TRBJ2-7|-|TRBV11-2|-
CASSPTQGSEQYF
TGTGCCAGCAGCCCGACACAGGGTTCCGAGCAGTACTTC
>TRBJ2-3|TRBD2|TRBV5-8|-
CASSPGTSGGDTQYF
TGTGCCAGCAGCCCCGGGACTAGCGGGGGAGATACGCAGTATTTT
>TRBJ1-5|-|TRBV28|few
CASSRYRESNQPQHF
TGTGCCAGCAGTCGATACCGGGAGTCTAATCAGCCCCAGCATTTT
>TRBJ1-3|TRBD1|TRBV2|-
CASSEGTEVSGNTIYF
TGTGCCAGCAGTGAGGGGACAGAGGTCTCTGGAAACACCATATATTTT
>TRBJ1-2|TRBD1|TRBV28|few
CASRRLGQNYGYTF
TGTGCCAGCAGGAGGTTGGGACAGAACTATGGCTACACCTTC
>TRBJ1-2|-|TRBV15|-
CATSRERTSYGYTF
TGTGCCACCAGCAGAGAGAGAACCTCCTATGGCTACACCTTC
>TRBJ1-2|-|TRBV2|-
CASISDISYGYTF
TGTGCCAGCATTTCAGACATATCCTATGGCTACACCTTC
>TRBJ2-7|-|TRBV3-1/TRBV3-2|-
CASSQDLKTHEQYF
TGTGCCAGCAGCCAAGATCTAAAGACTCACGAGCAGTACTTC
>TRBJ1-1|TRBD1|TRBV25-1|-
CASTPPGTDSFSEAFF
TGTGCCAGCACTCCTCCAGGGACAGACTCTTTCAGTGAAGCTTTCTTT
>TRBJ2-7|TRBD1|TRBV4-1|-
CASSQATTGLSYEQYF
TGCGCCAGCAGCCAAGCTACGACAGGGCTCTCCTACGAGCAGTACTTC
>TRBJ2-3|TRBD2|TRBV25-1|few
CASSEWRAGVTDTQYF
TGTGCCAGCAGTGAATGGAGAGCGGGAGTAACAGATACGCAGTATTTT
>TRBJ1-1|-|TRBV11-3|-
CASSAHGGTEAFF
TGTGCCAGCAGCGCACACGGGGGGACTGAAGCTTTCTTT
>TRBJ1-2|-|TRBV2|-
CASSGEGSYGYTF
TGTGCCAGCAGTGGAGAGGGATCCTATGGCTACACCTTC
>TRBJ1-1|TRBD1|TRBV12-5|once
CASGLPGQGTEAFF
TGTGCTAGTGGTTTACCGGGACAGGGTACTGAAGCTTTCTTT
>TRBJ2-1|-|TRBV5-1|-
CASNRQGNLDEQFF
TGCGCCAGCAATCGGCAGGGTAATCTGGATGAGCAGTTCTTC
>TRBJ2-3|-|TRBV21-1|once
CASSSPKRGGEGASTDTQYF
TGTGCCAGCAGCAGCCCCAAAAGAGGGGGAGAAGGGGCGAGCACAGATACGCAGTATTTT
>TRBJ1-4|-|TRBV6-1|-
CASSDMGEDNEKLFF
TGTGCCAGCAGTGATATGGGGGAGGATAATGAAAAACTGTTTTTT
>TRBJ1-2|TRBD1|TRBV6-6|-
CASSLLGGEANYGYTF
TGTGCCAGCAGCCTCCTAGGGGGCGAAGCTAACTATGGCTACACCTTC
>TRBJ1-1|TRBD1|TRBV9|-
CASSPLGARGPYEAFF
TGTGCCAGCAGCCCCCTGGGGGCCAGGGGGCCCTACGAAGCTTTCTTT
>TRBJ2-1|TRBD1|TRBV6-5|-
CASSSLSGTGNNEQFF
TGTGCCAGCAGTTCACTCTCCGGGACAGGGAACAATGAGCAGTTCTTC
>TRBJ1-1|TRBD1|TRBV12-5|-
CASGTGTGTMNTEAFF
TGTGCTAGTGGTACCGGGACAGGGACCATGAACACTGAAGCTTTCTTT
>TRBJ1-1|-|TRBV7-3|-
CASSPTGLAEAFF
TGTGCCAGCAGCCCGACAGGTTTGGCTGAAGCTTTCTTT
>TRBJ2-5|TRBD1|TRBV18|-
CASSPPRQGQETQYF
TGTGCCAGCTCCCCTCCACGACAGGGTCAAGAGACCCAGTACTTC
>TRBJ2-5|-|TRBV18|-
CASSIDTLVETQYF
TGTGCCAGCTCAATTGACACCCTCGTCGAGACCCAGTACTTC
>TRBJ2-1|TRBD2|TRBV10-3|-
CATCKTSGRELSYNEQFF
TGTGCCACCTGTAAGACTAGCGGGAGGGAACTCTCCTACAATGAGCAGTTCTTC
>TRBJ1-1|TRBD1|TRBV6-6|-
CASSPLTDRGGFMNTEAFF
TGTGCCAGCAGTCCCCTTACGGACAGGGGGGGATTCATGAACACTGAAGCTTTCTTT
>TRBJ1-4|TRBD1|TRBV7-8|few
CASSSLGQGEGEKLFF
TGTGCCAGCAGCTCCCTAGGACAGGGTGAAGGTGAAAAACTGTTTTTT
>TRBJ2-1|TRBD2|TRBV3-1/TRBV3-2|-
CASSQKPSGSAYHEQFF
TGTGCCAGCAGCCAAAAGCCCAGCGGGAGCGCCTACCATGAGCAGTTCTTC
>TRBJ2-1|-|TRBV4-2|-
CASSQDTVNEQFF
TGTGCCAGCAGCCAAGATACTGTAAATGAGCAGTTCTTC